The 14 T cell receptor beta chains listed next were all sequenced from one sample in a study of OX40 agonist ivuxolimab in advanced cancers. Some clones are missing from TCRdb's copy, which holds only in-frame ones; the method was immunoSEQ multiplex PCR. The sample holds around 53,000 clones, roughly 90% seen once. Specimen: CD4+ or CD8+ T cells sorted from blood, collected in a trial of the OX40 agonist ivuxolimab. These receptors were collected from an adult with an advanced solid tumor such as melanoma, head and neck, liver or kidney cancer.

This chain links TRBV10-3 with TRBJ2-7; D not certain. CDR3 length equals 11 residues. V was cut by 5 bases and J by 5 bases, with 7 bases left in between. CDR1 and CDR2 from the germline V gene are ENHRY and SYGVKD. The CDR3 loop reads CAISPGNEQYF. Written as DNA, the CDR3 is TGTGCCATCAGTCCTGGTAACGAGCAGTACTTC.

This chain connects TRBV7-8 to TRBJ2-3; 12 positions match TRBD2. The germline V gene has CDR1 SGHVS and CDR2 FQNEAQ. There are 15 residues in the CDR3. Trimming at V came to 5 bases and at J to 7 bases, leaving 7 bases not matched to a gene. In DNA, the CDR3 is TGTGCCAGCAGCCGACTAGCGGGAGTGGCTTATACGCAGTATTTT. Translating gives CASSRLAGVAYTQYF. Filled out from reference TRBV7-8 and TRBJ2-3, the complete variable domain reads GAGVSQSPRYKVAKRGQDVALRCDPISGHVSLFWYQQALGQGPEFLTYFQNEAQLDKSGLPSDRFFAERPEGSVSTLKIQRTQQEDSAVYLCASSRLAGVAYTQYFGPGTRLTVL.

This chain uses TRBV28 with TRBJ2-1; D is ambiguous. The V end was cut by 8 bases, the J end by 6 bases, with 20 bases between. The CDR3 is made up of 15 amino acids. Germline CDR1 and CDR2: MDHEN and SYDVKM. The CDR3 loop is CASRLPGTNSNEQFF. The CDR3 DNA follows: TGTGCCAGCCGACTGCCGGGCACAAACTCCAATGAGCAGTTCTTC.

J is TRBJ1-2 and V is TRBV4-1, with D maybe TRBD1 (5 bases). The CDR3 has 11 residues. Trimming removed 9 bases from V and 2 bases from J, with 7 bases in between. CDR1 and CDR2 from the germline V gene are MGHRA and YSYEKL. The CDR3: CASGGNYGYTF. The CDR3 region has the DNA TGCGCCAGTGGGGGGAACTATGGCTACACCTTC.

This chain uses TRBV2 with TRBJ2-1; no definite D call. The length of the CDR3 is 12 residues. V was trimmed by 1 base and J by 7 bases, leaving 5 bases between them. Germline CDR1 and CDR2: SNHLY and FYNNEI. The CDR3 region is CASSEEGNEQFF. In DNA form, the CDR3 reads TGTGCCAGCAGTGAAGAAGGGAATGAGCAGTTCTTC.

This chain joins TRBV6-6 and TRBJ2-2; 11 bases align to TRBD2. The ends lost 5 bases at V and 1 base at J; junction bases unmatched: 3. This CDR3 is built from 16 residues. Germline V gene data show CDR1 as MNHNY and CDR2 as SVGAGI (reference sequence). The CDR3 region has the DNA TGTGCCAGCAGTCAACTAGCGGGAGTGAACACCGGGGAGCTGTTTTTT. Translation gives CASSQLAGVNTGELFF.

This chain joins TRBV5-4 and TRBJ2-7, with 11 bases identical to TRBD1. The CDR3 consists of 17 residues. The germline CDR1 and CDR2 sequences are SGHNT and YYREEE (reference sequence). V was pared by 4 bases and J by 0 bases, with 9 bases of the junction left unmatched. CDR3 protein: CASSRGTGGSSSYEQYF. Written as DNA, the CDR3 is TGTGCCAGCAGCCGTGGGACAGGGGGTAGTAGCTCCTACGAGCAGTACTTC.

DNA of the CDR3: TGCGCCAGCAGCCGCAGCGTGGGTCCAGAGGGAGGCGAGCAGTACTTC. Encoded protein: CASSRSVGPEGGEQYF. V gene TRBV4-1 combines with J gene TRBJ2-7; possibly TRBD2 for D (6 bases). The V end lost 4 bases, the J end lost 6 bases, and 22 bases lay between the germline ends. CDR3 size: 16 residues. From germline, CDR1 is MGHRA and CDR2 YSYEKL.

The chain recombines TRBV7-3 with TRBJ2-2; no definite D call. CDR3 length: 12 amino acids. The V gene lost 2 bases and the J gene lost 7 bases, with 5 bases spanning the gap. CDR1 is SGHTA and CDR2 is FQGTGA in the germline V gene. The CDR3 is CASSLHGGELFF. The CDR3, as DNA: TGTGCCAGCAGCTTACATGGCGGGGAGCTGTTTTTT.

The rearrangement joins TRBV5-6 to TRBJ2-1, with 7 bases identical to TRBD1. The CDR3 spans 14 residues. J gave up 4 bases and V 2 bases, and 3 bases lay outside the gene matches. Germline-derived CDR1 and CDR2 are SGHDT and YYEEEE. CDR3 DNA: TGTGCCAGCAGCTTCGGGACAGAGTACAATGAGCAGTTCTTC. Its translation is CASSFGTEYNEQFF.

A word on this clone: Relative to the germline gene, one junction end is altered; a read error may explain this. The V call is TRBV6-1, the J call TRBJ2-1, with 13 bases matching TRBD2. This CDR3 has 17 amino acids. Per the germline V gene, CDR1 is MNHNS and CDR2 is SASEGT. CDR3 in DNA: TGTGCCATCAGTGAGAAGGGACGACTAGCGGGAGGCAATGAGCAGTTCTTC. Protein sequence: CAISEKGRLAGGNEQFF.

V usage is TRBV30 and J usage is TRBJ2-3; 7 bases align to TRBD2. V lost 1 base and J lost 0; bases outside the gene matches: 7. CDR3 length: 16 residues. The germline CDR1 and CDR2 sequences are GTSNPN and SVGIG (reference sequence). The CDR3 bases are TGTGCCTGGAGTGGCCGAGTGGGAGGGAGCACAGATACGCAGTATTTT. It yields the protein CAWSGRVGGSTDTQYF.

The rearrangement uses TRBV15 and TRBJ2-7; 10 bases match TRBD2. In germline, CDR1 is LNHNV, CDR2 YYDKDF (reference sequence). The CDR3 covers 17 residues. The J segment lost 5 bases and the V segment lost 1 base, leaving 11 bases of the junction unmatched. CDR3 amino acids: CATSRGPRLAGDHEQYF. CDR3 coding DNA: TGTGCCACCAGCAGAGGCCCCCGGCTAGCGGGAGACCACGAGCAGTACTTC.

This chain links TRBV15 with TRBJ2-1; D gene unclear. CDR1 and CDR2 from the germline V gene are LNHNV and YYDKDF (reference sequence). V gave up 1 base and J gave up 5 bases, with 3 bases separating them. The CDR3 spans 12 residues. CDR3 loop: CATSRVNNEQFF. The CDR3 coding sequence is TGTGCCACCAGCAGAGTGAACAATGAGCAGTTCTTC.